The clone carrying this TCR beta chain occurred once. Antigen unknown. From the 5' RACE reads, TCRdb called clonotypes with MiXCR, one entry per CDR3 protein. The table has some 840,000 distinct CDR3 sequences, 12% seen once; the top ten hold roughly 0.51%. The sample belongs to a study of CD8 T cells in ankylosing spondylitis. Study observations and caveats: Apparently characteristic of ankylosing spondylitis blood was a TCR beta motif (about 8 highly homologous variants).

CDR1 is MNHEY and CDR2 is SVGEGT in the germline V gene. With 6 bases clipped from V and 2 bases from J, the junction kept 21 bases outside the gene matches. The CDR3 has 21 residues. This chain uses TRBV6-2 or TRBV6-3 with TRBJ2-6; 8 positions match TRBD1. The specimen sequenced was blood, either unsorted or a sorted T cell fraction (not recorded which). The clonotype originates from a male donor with ankylosing spondylitis. CDR3 in amino acids: CASSSLRTGLYAFTGANVLTF. The CDR3 DNA follows: TGTGCCAGCAGCTCCCTGCGGACAGGGCTATACGCTTTTACTGGGGCCAACGTCCTGACTTTC.